The 26 T cell receptor beta chains below were found in one sample sequenced in a study of T-cell memory formation after mild COVID-19. From the 5' RACE reads, TCRdb called clonotypes with MiXCR, one entry per CDR3 protein. The sample lists approximately 82,000 distinct CDR3 sequences, 9.5% to 15% occurring once. Source material: PBMCs or a T cell subset sorted from them (not recorded which). These receptors originate from a man younger than 30 who had mild COVID-19 (a few samples of this study predate the infection). Cell type and time point are not known.

This clonotype was seen only a few times. The rearrangement uses TRBV3-1 and TRBJ2-1; the D gene could be TRBD1 or TRBD2 (6 bases each). In germline, CDR1 is LGHDT, CDR2 YNNKEL (reference sequence). The CDR3 runs to 16 residues. The V end lost 0 bases, the J end lost 8 bases, and 17 bases lay between the germline ends. The CDR3 DNA reads TGTGCCAGCAGCCAAGACGGGGGACAACGGTACGATGAGCAGTTCTTC. Protein: CASSQDGGQRYDEQFF.

This sequence joins TRBV4-3 and TRBJ2-7; no clear D gene. With 3 bases removed from V and 4 bases from J, the gap between germline ends came to 10 bases. The CDR3 consists of 13 residues. Germline-derived CDR1 and CDR2 are LGHNA and YSLEER. The CDR3 DNA follows: TGCGCCAGCAGCCAGGAAGCAGATTACGAGCAGTACTTC. This gives the protein CASSQEADYEQYF.

This chain uses TRBV6-2 or TRBV6-3 with TRBJ2-5; D is uncertain. There are 13 residues in the CDR3. Per the germline V gene, CDR1 is MNHEY and CDR2 is SVGEGT. V was shortened by 6 bases and J by 5 bases, with 13 bases between the two germline ends. Written as DNA, the CDR3 is TGTGCCAGCAGACGCCGGATCGAGGAGACCCAGTACTTC. As protein: CASRRRIEETQYF.

V is TRBV10-3 and J is TRBJ2-5; TRBD1 matches at 7 bases. Germline V gene data show CDR1 as ENHRY and CDR2 as SYGVKD. Trimming took 2 bases from V and 7 from J; bases not matched to a gene: 7. The CDR3 length is 14 residues. The CDR3 bases are TGTGCCATCAGTGAGGACAGGGAGAGGGTGACCCAGTACTTC. This codes for CAISEDRERVTQYF.

This chain connects TRBV4-1 to TRBJ1-5; D might be TRBD1 (5 bases). The CDR3 covers 17 residues. Trimming removed 0 bases at V and 1 base at J, with 13 bases between. Germline-derived CDR1 and CDR2 are MGHRA and YSYEKL. The CDR3 spells CASSQDWGRLSNQPQHF. CDR3 nucleotide sequence: TGCGCCAGCAGCCAAGATTGGGGGAGGTTGAGCAATCAGCCCCAGCATTTT.

The chain uses TRBV4-2 and TRBJ1-1; D uncertain. This CDR3 comprises 15 residues. Trimming stripped 1 base from V and 0 bases from J, with 9 bases between. The V gene's germline CDR1 is LGHNA and CDR2 YNFKEQ. The CDR3 DNA reads as TGTGCCAGCAGCCAAGCTCTGTTTTTGAACACTGAAGCTTTCTTT. Its translation: CASSQALFLNTEAFF.

This clonotype appeared a few times. The chain recombines TRBV27 with TRBJ1-2, with a possible D match to TRBD1 (5 bases). The CDR3 sequence is 15 residues long. The germline V and J ends were trimmed by 6 bases and 6 bases, with 20 bases remaining between them. Germline V CDR1 and CDR2: MNHEY, SMNVEV (reference sequence). The CDR3 protein is CASRLIGQGLDGYTF. CDR3 nucleotide sequence: TGTGCCAGCAGGTTGATCGGGCAGGGTCTCGATGGCTACACCTTC.

V and J are TRBV5-6 and TRBJ1-1, with D perhaps matching TRBD1 (5 bases). Germline values: CDR1 SGHDT, CDR2 YYEEEE. The V and J ends lost 4 bases and 3 bases respectively, with 10 bases between them. There are 13 residues in the CDR3. Written as DNA, the CDR3 is TGTGCCAGCAGCGTGGGACTGTACACTGAAGCTTTCTTT. Amino acid sequence: CASSVGLYTEAFF.

By proportion, this clonotype is medium-sized. The V call is TRBV12-3 or TRBV12-4, the J call TRBJ2-7; 9 nucleotides agree with TRBD2. Trimming at V came to 5 bases and at J to 4 bases, leaving 6 bases not matched to a gene. This CDR3 has 14 residues. CDR3 in amino acids: CASSTGTSFYEQYF. CDR3 bases: TGTGCCAGCAGTACCGGGACTAGCTTTTACGAGCAGTACTTC.

In this sample, this clonotype turned up a few times. The V and J genes are TRBV6-2 or TRBV6-3 and TRBJ1-1; no clear D gene. CDR1 and CDR2 (germline): MNHEY, SVGEGT. CDR3 size: 14 residues. V dropped 7 bases and J dropped 6 bases, with 18 bases sitting between them. For the CDR3, the DNA is TGTGCCAGCACATGGAGGGAGGTGAGCCCTGAAGCTTTCTTT. Translation: CASTWREVSPEAFF.

This clonotype came up a few times. V and J are TRBV6-2 or TRBV6-3 and TRBJ2-7; tentatively, D is TRBD2 (6 bases). V was cut by 2 bases and J by 4 bases, with 12 bases left in between. There are 14 residues in the CDR3. CDR1 MNHEY and CDR2 SVGEGT come from the germline V gene. CDR3 bases: TGTGCCAGCAGTTACGGGAGGTCCCAATACGAGCAGTACGTC. The encoded protein is CASSYGRSQYEQYV.

This chain links TRBV7-6 with TRBJ1-2, with TRBD1 matching over 7 bases. The CDR3 runs 11 residues. Trimming at V came to 4 bases and at J to 10 bases, leaving 3 bases not matched to a gene. Germline CDR1 is SGHVS and CDR2 is FNYEAQ. The CDR3 DNA follows: TGTGCCAGCAGCTCCGGGACAGACTACACCTTC. Its protein is CASSSGTDYTF.

This clonotype was counted a few times. The chain's CDR3 is CASSSDGSWSSYEQYF. The CDR3, as DNA: TGTGCCAGCAGCTCAGATGGCAGCTGGAGCTCCTACGAGCAGTACTTC. The chain has TRBV7-2 and TRBJ2-7; D gene unclear. This CDR3 comprises 16 residues. Germline loops: CDR1 SGHTA, CDR2 FQGNSA. Trimming removed 4 bases at V and 0 bases at J, with 16 bases between.

This sequence joins TRBV29-1 and TRBJ2-1; 8 positions match TRBD1. The germline V gene encodes CDR1 SQVTM and CDR2 ANQGSEA. Germline trimming cut 2 bases from V and 6 bases from J; bases unmatched to any gene: 9. The CDR3 has 15 amino acids. This CDR3 reads CSVESDRGSPNEQFF. The CDR3, as DNA: TGCAGCGTTGAAAGCGACAGGGGAAGTCCCAATGAGCAGTTCTTC.

The rearrangement joins TRBV7-9 to TRBJ1-1, with a weak D call TRBD1 (6 bases). CDR3 length equals 16 residues. Trimming removed 4 bases at V and 2 bases at J, with 17 bases between. Germline V gives CDR1 SEHNR, CDR2 FQNEAQ (reference sequence). CDR3 coding DNA: TGTGCCAGCAGCTCATACAGGGCCCTGGGCAACACTGAAGCTTTCTTT. It yields the protein CASSSYRALGNTEAFF.

This clonotype appeared many times. This chain uses TRBV4-3 with TRBJ1-4, with D hard to call. CDR1 and CDR2 (germline): LGHNA, YSLEER. Deletions cut 0 bases from V and 8 bases from J, with 13 bases between. There are 15 residues in the CDR3. CDR3 loop: CASSQDVGSGEKLFF. CDR3 nucleotide sequence: TGCGCCAGCAGCCAAGATGTCGGTTCGGGAGAAAAACTGTTTTTT.

The V and J genes are TRBV5-1 and TRBJ2-2; TRBD1 matches at 12 bases. Germline lookup yields CDR1 SGHRS and CDR2 YFSETQ. V lost 3 bases to trimming and J lost 7 bases; unmatched junction nucleotides: 7. The CDR3 runs 16 residues. CDR3 bases: TGCGCCAGCAGCTCCCGGGACAGGGGGCGCCACGGGGAGCTGTTTTTT. It encodes CASSSRDRGRHGELFF.

This clonotype has a handful of counts. CDR3 coding DNA: TGTGCCAGCAGCTTCGGGGCCGGTGAAGCTTTCTTT. It yields the protein CASSFGAGEAFF. The chain has TRBV7-9 and TRBJ1-1; a possible D gene is TRBD1 (5 bases). CDR1 SEHNR and CDR2 FQNEAQ come from the germline V gene (reference sequence). V lost 3 bases to trimming and J lost 7 bases, with 9 bases between them. CDR3 size: 12 residues.

The V call is TRBV27, the J call TRBJ1-2; perhaps TRBD1 as D (5 bases). Germline CDR1 MNHEY, CDR2 SMNVEV (reference sequence). This CDR3 has 18 residues. The ends were cut back, 3 bases at V and 4 bases at J, with 24 bases in the middle. CDR3 region: CASSLYATTGHPRYGYTF. The CDR3 nucleotides are TGTGCCAGCAGTTTGTACGCGACGACGGGGCACCCTCGCTATGGCTACACCTTC.

A few counts support this clonotype. V usage is TRBV12-3 or TRBV12-4 and J usage is TRBJ2-3; possibly TRBD2 for D (6 bases). Deletions cut 0 bases from V and 5 bases from J, with 18 bases between. The CDR3 is 17 residues long. CDR3 in DNA: TGTGCCAGCAGTTTAGCGTATTTAGAATCGGAGGGAGATACGCAGTATTTT. Its protein is CASSLAYLESEGDTQYF.

This sequence joins TRBV7-9 and TRBJ1-2; no definite D call. The CDR3 has 13 amino acids. V was shortened by 5 bases and J by 13 bases, with 20 bases between the two germline ends. The germline V gene encodes CDR1 SEHNR and CDR2 FQNEAQ (reference sequence). CDR3 coding DNA: TGTGCCAGCAGCGAACCCTTTACGGAGGCCTGCACCTTC. Protein: CASSEPFTEACTF.

The sample holds a few counts of this clonotype. The chain has TRBV6-5 and TRBJ2-5, with D maybe TRBD2 (5 bases). The CDR3 consists of 15 residues. CDR1 and CDR2 from the germline V gene are MNHEY and SVGAGI. Trimming took 2 bases from V and 2 from J, leaving 12 bases between them. CDR3 bases: TGTGCCAGCAGTTACGAGGGAAACCTTCAAGAGACCCAGTACTTC. As protein: CASSYEGNLQETQYF.

This clonotype was recorded many times. The V and J genes are TRBV4-1 and TRBJ2-5; no clear D gene. The V end lost 4 bases, the J end lost 5 bases, and 8 bases lay between the germline ends. Germline CDR1 MGHRA, CDR2 YSYEKL. The CDR3 consists of 12 residues. The CDR3 region has the DNA TGCGCCAGCAGCCCAAATAGGGAGACCCAGTACTTC. It codes for CASSPNRETQYF.

The chain is built from TRBV13 and TRBJ2-5, with 10 bases identical to TRBD2. The CDR3 runs to 13 residues. Looked up from germline, CDR1 is PRHDT and CDR2 is FYEKMQ (reference sequence). Trimming removed 6 bases from V and 5 bases from J; junction bases left unmatched: 3. The CDR3 sequence: CASSSGGFETQYF. As DNA, the CDR3 is TGTGCCAGCAGTAGCGGGGGGTTCGAGACCCAGTACTTC.

This clonotype has just a few counts. The chain combines TRBV15 with TRBJ1-4; TRBD1 agrees at 8 bases. Germline V gene lookup returns CDR1 LNHNV and CDR2 YYDKDF (reference sequence). CDR3 length equals 14 residues. V lost 2 bases to trimming and J lost 8 bases; unmatched junction nucleotides: 4. The CDR3 protein is CATSRNRGWEKLFF. Written as DNA, the CDR3 is TGTGCCACCAGCAGAAACAGGGGGTGGGAAAAACTGTTTTTT.

The chain has TRBV7-9 and TRBJ1-6; 7 nucleotides line up with TRBD1. Germline V gene sequence: CDR1 SEHNR, CDR2 FQNEAQ (reference sequence). The CDR3 sequence is 15 residues long. V lost 1 base to trimming and J lost 10 bases; unmatched junction nucleotides: 7. CDR3 sequence: CASSLGETGWSPLHF. CDR3 nucleotides: TGTGCCAGCAGCTTAGGGGAGACAGGGTGGTCACCCCTCCACTTT.